This TCR beta chain was identified during a study of blood T cell repertoires in COVID-19. Repertoires were generated with immunoSEQ multiplex PCR, while TCRdb's copy carries only in-frame clones and drops some. The data show approximately 200,000 clones, over 80% seen once. The length of the CDR3 is 12 residues. Trimming pared 1 base from V and 11 bases from J, leaving 11 bases between. CDR1 is SGHTA, CDR2 FQGNSA, per germline. The sequence came from a human donor in a cohort sampled during active COVID-19. The V call is TRBV7-2, the J call TRBJ1-1; D is unresolved. Sequenced: peripheral blood. The CDR3 reads CASSLGRAEAFF. CDR3 sequence (DNA): TGTGCCAGCAGCTTAGGGAGGGCAGAGGCTTTCTTT.